The rows below give T cell receptor beta chains drawn from one sample of a study of cytomegalovirus exposure and HLA in healthy donors. Using immunoSEQ multiplex PCR, the repertoire was profiled, and TCRdb retains in-frame clones only, with some absent. The repertoire holds 130,000 to 150,000 clones, with roughly 70% as singletons. The sequenced material came from PBMCs. These receptors all stem from a man between 18 and 35 years old in good health and CMV-seropositive. The CDR3 runs from the conserved cysteine through the conserved F or W. The D gene is left open where the match is weak. The listing skips clone size in some rows; elsewhere it reads once, few, many or a size class.

v_gene: TRBV28
abundance: .
j_gene: TRBJ2-7
d_gene: TRBD1
CDR3aa: CASSFRVRGMNEQYF
CDR3nt: TGTGCCAGCAGTTTCCGGGTCAGGGGGATGAACGAGCAGTACTTC

v_gene: TRBV7-9
abundance: once
j_gene: TRBJ1-6
d_gene: .
CDR3aa: CASSGRDLSPLHF
CDR3nt: TGTGCCAGCAGCGGGAGGGACTTGTCACCCCTCCACTTT

v_gene: TRBV14
abundance: .
j_gene: TRBJ1-2
d_gene: .
CDR3aa: CASSYTGNYGYTF
CDR3nt: TGTGCCAGCAGCTATACAGGGAACTATGGCTACACCTTC

v_gene: TRBV11-3
abundance: .
j_gene: TRBJ1-1
d_gene: .
CDR3aa: CASSFRDKEAFF
CDR3nt: TGTGCCAGCAGCTTCCGGGACAAGGAAGCTTTCTTT

v_gene: TRBV28
abundance: few
j_gene: TRBJ1-1
d_gene: .
CDR3aa: CASRPPVNTEAFF
CDR3nt: TGTGCCAGCAGACCACCAGTGAACACTGAAGCTTTCTTT

v_gene: TRBV27
abundance: .
j_gene: TRBJ1-2
d_gene: .
CDR3aa: CASSLSAGKDGYTF
CDR3nt: TGTGCCAGCAGTTTATCGGCAGGGAAGGATGGCTACACCTTC

v_gene: TRBV11-2
abundance: .
j_gene: TRBJ2-1
d_gene: .
CDR3aa: CASSLTGSSYNEQFF
CDR3nt: TGTGCCAGCAGCTTAACAGGGAGCTCCTACAATGAGCAGTTCTTC

v_gene: TRBV18
abundance: .
j_gene: TRBJ2-3
d_gene: TRBD2
CDR3aa: CASSPGTIFGTQYF
CDR3nt: TGTGCCAGCTCACCCGGGACTATCTTCGGTACGCAGTATTTT

v_gene: TRBV27
abundance: few
j_gene: TRBJ1-1
d_gene: .
CDR3aa: CASSLRGSTEAFF
CDR3nt: TGTGCCAGCAGTTTACGGGGGAGCACTGAAGCTTTCTTT

v_gene: TRBV9
abundance: .
j_gene: TRBJ2-3
d_gene: .
CDR3aa: CASSVEMSRGANTQYF
CDR3nt: TGTGCCAGCAGCGTAGAGATGAGCAGGGGGGCTAATACGCAGTATTTT

v_gene: TRBV11-3
abundance: .
j_gene: TRBJ1-1
d_gene: TRBD1
CDR3aa: CASSPRTGTEAFF
CDR3nt: TGTGCCAGCAGCCCCCGGACAGGCACTGAAGCTTTCTTT

v_gene: TRBV2
abundance: few
j_gene: TRBJ2-1
d_gene: .
CDR3aa: CASREYRVNEQFF
CDR3nt: TGTGCCAGCAGGGAATACAGGGTCAATGAGCAGTTCTTC

v_gene: TRBV5-4
abundance: .
j_gene: TRBJ1-4
d_gene: .
CDR3aa: CASSFVGGEKLFF
CDR3nt: TGTGCCAGCAGCTTCGTGGGGGGTGAAAAACTGTTTTTT

v_gene: TRBV29-1
abundance: .
j_gene: TRBJ1-3
d_gene: .
CDR3aa: CSVVGPGNTIYF
CDR3nt: TGCAGCGTTGTGGGGCCTGGAAACACCATATATTTT

v_gene: TRBV28
abundance: .
j_gene: TRBJ2-7
d_gene: TRBD2
CDR3aa: CASRPPGGPSYEQYF
CDR3nt: TGTGCCAGCAGACCCCCGGGGGGGCCTAGCTACGAGCAGTACTTC

v_gene: TRBV7-8
abundance: few
j_gene: TRBJ1-5
d_gene: .
CDR3aa: CASQPQGSSPQHF
CDR3nt: TGTGCCAGCCAGCCACAGGGAAGTTCGCCCCAGCATTTT

v_gene: TRBV28
abundance: few
j_gene: TRBJ1-6
d_gene: TRBD1
CDR3aa: CASSTGQLNSPLHF
CDR3nt: TGTGCCAGCAGTACGGGACAGCTTAATTCACCCCTCCACTTT

v_gene: TRBV9
abundance: .
j_gene: TRBJ2-3
d_gene: .
CDR3aa: CASSRTPEDTQYF
CDR3nt: TGTGCCAGCAGTAGGACTCCGGAGGATACGCAGTATTTT

v_gene: TRBV4-2
abundance: .
j_gene: TRBJ1-2
d_gene: TRBD1
CDR3aa: CASSRDGTGYGYTF
CDR3nt: TGTGCCAGCAGCCGGGACGGGACAGGCTATGGCTACACCTTC

v_gene: TRBV6-6
abundance: .
j_gene: TRBJ2-7
d_gene: .
CDR3aa: CASSYVQGYEQYF
CDR3nt: TGTGCCAGCAGTTACGTACAGGGATACGAGCAGTACTTC

v_gene: TRBV18
abundance: .
j_gene: TRBJ1-4
d_gene: .
CDR3aa: CATQENGSRNEKLFF
CDR3nt: TGTGCCACCCAGGAGAACGGGAGTCGTAATGAAAAACTGTTTTTT

v_gene: TRBV11-3
abundance: .
j_gene: TRBJ2-1
d_gene: TRBD2
CDR3aa: CASSGGPLAGGYYNEQFF
CDR3nt: TGTGCCAGCAGCGGGGGGCCACTAGCGGGAGGGTACTACAATGAGCAGTTCTTC

v_gene: TRBV6-1
abundance: .
j_gene: TRBJ1-1
d_gene: .
CDR3aa: CASRGGAGRNTEAFF
CDR3nt: TGTGCCAGTAGGGGGGGCGCGGGGAGGAACACTGAAGCTTTCTTT

v_gene: TRBV25-1
abundance: .
j_gene: TRBJ1-1
d_gene: .
CDR3aa: CASSEGRTEAFF
CDR3nt: TGTGCCAGCAGTGAAGGCAGGACTGAAGCTTTCTTT

v_gene: TRBV5-6
abundance: few
j_gene: TRBJ1-1
d_gene: .
CDR3aa: CASSLALTGGNTEAFF
CDR3nt: TGTGCCAGCAGCTTGGCGTTAACGGGTGGGAACACTGAAGCTTTCTTT

v_gene: TRBV7-8
abundance: .
j_gene: TRBJ2-3
d_gene: .
CDR3aa: CASSPQDRRIDTQYF
CDR3nt: TGTGCCAGCAGCCCCCAAGACAGGAGGATAGATACGCAGTATTTT

v_gene: TRBV5-1
abundance: once
j_gene: TRBJ1-4
d_gene: .
CDR3aa: CASSTDRRPNEKLFF
CDR3nt: TGCGCCAGCAGCACCGACAGGAGGCCTAATGAAAAACTGTTTTTT

v_gene: TRBV19
abundance: .
j_gene: TRBJ1-5
d_gene: .
CDR3aa: CASSPLRLGGQPQHF
CDR3nt: TGTGCCAGTAGTCCGCTCCGCTTGGGGGGTCAGCCCCAGCATTTT

v_gene: TRBV27
abundance: .
j_gene: TRBJ2-1
d_gene: TRBD2
CDR3aa: CASSLGGRGVGEQFF
CDR3nt: TGTGCCAGCAGTTTGGGCGGGAGGGGTGTCGGTGAGCAGTTCTTC

v_gene: TRBV11-2
abundance: .
j_gene: TRBJ2-7
d_gene: TRBD1
CDR3aa: CASSPTTGTHSYEQYF
CDR3nt: TGTGCCAGCAGCCCAACGACAGGGACCCACTCCTACGAGCAGTACTTC

v_gene: TRBV7-9
abundance: once
j_gene: TRBJ2-3
d_gene: .
CDR3aa: CASSPGPGEFLTDTQYF
CDR3nt: TGTGCCAGCAGCCCCGGACCCGGGGAGTTTCTCACAGATACGCAGTATTTT

v_gene: TRBV5-1
abundance: .
j_gene: TRBJ1-4
d_gene: .
CDR3aa: CASSRGEATNEKLFF
CDR3nt: TGCGCCAGCAGCCGGGGGGAAGCAACTAATGAAAAACTGTTTTTT

v_gene: TRBV27
abundance: .
j_gene: TRBJ2-7
d_gene: .
CDR3aa: CASSLGAGAYEQYF
CDR3nt: TGTGCCAGCAGTTTGGGGGCAGGAGCCTACGAGCAGTACTTC

v_gene: TRBV7-8
abundance: .
j_gene: TRBJ2-5
d_gene: .
CDR3aa: CASARETQYF
CDR3nt: TGTGCCAGCGCGAGGGAGACCCAGTACTTC

v_gene: TRBV30
abundance: .
j_gene: TRBJ2-7
d_gene: .
CDR3aa: CAWRVRGSTYEQYF
CDR3nt: TGTGCCTGGAGGGTCAGGGGTTCGACCTACGAGCAGTACTTC

v_gene: TRBV19
abundance: few
j_gene: TRBJ1-1
d_gene: TRBD1
CDR3aa: CASSTGTGGSEAFF
CDR3nt: TGTGCCAGTAGTACGGGGACAGGGGGCTCTGAAGCTTTCTTT

v_gene: TRBV30
abundance: .
j_gene: TRBJ1-4
d_gene: TRBD1
CDR3aa: CAWSRPGGQGEKLFF
CDR3nt: TGTGCCTGGAGCCGCCCTGGCGGACAGGGGGAAAAACTGTTTTTT

v_gene: TRBV4-2
abundance: .
j_gene: TRBJ1-4
d_gene: .
CDR3aa: CASSQDIARAANEKLFF
CDR3nt: TGTGCCAGCAGCCAAGATATAGCGAGGGCGGCTAATGAAAAACTGTTTTTT

v_gene: TRBV10-3
abundance: .
j_gene: TRBJ2-7
d_gene: TRBD2
CDR3aa: CAISGTSGFYEQYF
CDR3nt: TGTGCCATCAGTGGGACTAGCGGGTTCTACGAGCAGTACTTC

v_gene: TRBV19
abundance: .
j_gene: TRBJ2-7
d_gene: .
CDR3aa: CASSGRDSISYEQYF
CDR3nt: TGTGCCAGTAGTGGCAGGGATTCAATCTCCTACGAGCAGTACTTC

v_gene: TRBV6-1
abundance: .
j_gene: TRBJ2-7
d_gene: .
CDR3aa: CASNKGGTHEQYF
CDR3nt: TGTGCCAGCAATAAAGGAGGGACCCACGAGCAGTACTTC

v_gene: TRBV7-9
abundance: once
j_gene: TRBJ1-3
d_gene: .
CDR3aa: CASSLGAYSGNTIYF
CDR3nt: TGTGCCAGCAGCTTAGGGGCTTACTCTGGAAACACCATATATTTT

v_gene: TRBV19
abundance: .
j_gene: TRBJ1-2
d_gene: TRBD1
CDR3aa: CASSILTGGIKHGYTF
CDR3nt: TGTGCCAGTAGTATCCTGACAGGGGGCATAAAGCATGGCTACACCTTC

v_gene: TRBV5-6
abundance: .
j_gene: TRBJ2-5
d_gene: .
CDR3aa: CASSPLSLQETQYF
CDR3nt: TGTGCCAGCAGCCCCTTAAGCCTACAAGAGACCCAGTACTTC

v_gene: TRBV18
abundance: .
j_gene: TRBJ1-1
d_gene: TRBD1
CDR3aa: CASSTTGVGPEAFF
CDR3nt: TGTGCCAGCTCAACAACAGGGGTCGGCCCTGAAGCTTTCTTT

v_gene: TRBV25-1
abundance: .
j_gene: TRBJ1-1
d_gene: .
CDR3aa: CASSPAYRSNTEAFF
CDR3nt: TGTGCCAGCAGTCCCGCCTACAGATCGAACACTGAAGCTTTCTTT

v_gene: TRBV28
abundance: .
j_gene: TRBJ2-1
d_gene: .
CDR3aa: CASSTDREQFF
CDR3nt: TGTGCCAGCAGTACCGACAGGGAGCAGTTCTTC